This paragraph reports one T cell receptor (beta chain). Produced via immunoSEQ multiplex PCR; TCRdb's table is partial and in-frame only. Counted here are about 350,000 clones, approximately 86% occurring once; the ten biggest clones make up about 11%. The germline V and J ends were trimmed by 0 bases and 5 bases, with 9 bases remaining between them. CDR3 length equals 13 residues. CDR1 GTSNPN and CDR2 SVGIG come from the germline V gene (reference sequence). The sample is drawn from a study of Ad26.COV2.S vaccination and SARS-CoV-2 variants. Treatment indicated: about 20 received Ad26.COV2.S at low or high dose, single or two shots; about 5 received placebo; per-sample allocation not given. Specimen acquisition occurred on day 63 following the initial vaccine or placebo injection. An Ad26 vector carrying the Wuhan-strain SARS-CoV-2 spike served as the vaccine.

The rearrangement uses TRBV30 and TRBJ2-3; no firm D call. This specimen was peripheral blood, taken in a trial of Ad26.COV2.S vaccine versus placebo. The sequence was collected from a person between 18 and 65 years old who received the Ad26.COV2.S COVID-19 vaccine or a placebo. CDR3 in DNA: TGTGCCTGGAGTGTATTAGGCAAAGATACGCAGTATTTT. Amino acids: CAWSVLGKDTQYF.